This TCR beta chain was identified in a study of graft-versus-host responses after intestinal transplantation. At the level of the study: All of the recipients had induction that used anti-thymocyte globulin, then tacrolimus and steroids for roughly three years. The study, taken as a whole, reports: GvH clones were identified in recipient marrow, with some first appearing in ileum or blood. Across patients carrying graft-donor T cell macrochimerism, allografts held high graft-versus-host to host-versus-graft clonal ratios. With peak circulating GvH clone levels came an association with early post-transplant HvG declines.

V gave up 5 bases and J gave up 8 bases; unmatched junction bases: 17. CDR3 length: 16 residues. Germline V gene data show CDR1 as MDHEN and CDR2 as SYDVKM. As regards this clone: Its antigen is still unknown.

TCRdb keeps only in-frame clones here, not all; method: immunoSEQ multiplex PCR. The sample has 90,000 to 150,000 clones; approximately 95% are singletons. The TCR sequence derives from a human donor who received an intestinal transplant. The sequencing here drew on unstimulated CD8+ T cells sorted from spleen or lymph node cells, taken before intestinal transplant. The V gene is TRBV28, the J gene TRBJ1-2; 7 nucleotides align to TRBD1. CDR3 nucleotide sequence: TGTGCCAGCAGTCTTTCCCCAACAGGGGTACGATACGGCTACACCTTC. The encoded protein is CASSLSPTGVRYGYTF.